This TCR beta chain appears in the sequencing data of a study of blood T cell repertoires in COVID-19 (dated by TCRdb to the early 2020s). Study-level background: The collaborator samples originated in the United States, Italy and Spain and spanned the acute and convalescent phases of COVID-19. The material from the prospective study consisted of cDNA or gDNA derived from T cells, B-cell-depleted T cells, or PBMCs. Subjects who had been exposed to COVID-19, were actively infected with it, or had recovered from it provided the deeply sampled blood TCRbeta repertoires that made up the dataset. The repertoires were released in a freely available public database meant as a resource for research on the immune response to SARS-CoV-2. Samples were obtained from the ongoing ImmuneRACE study (first 160 participants) and from over 1,000 subjects provided by 6 global collaborators. The sample metadata nearly always contained a de-identified subject ID, COVID-19 status, age in years and sex. Where HLA class I and class II types were available, the types were taken from metadata supplied by the sample provider, not from assay-based typing.

The immunoSEQ Assay, a bias-controlled multiplex PCR, was used to amplify TCRbeta CDR3 regions from genomic DNA. Under the source paper's analysis protocol: The number of nucleated cells in each sample was estimated from the amplification of reference gene primers within the assay. To quantify the absolute abundance of each unique TCRbeta CDR3 rearrangement, sequence reads were collapsed and filtered. For each sample, productive Simpson clonality was calculated by taking the square root of Simpson's diversity index across productive rearrangements. As stored in TCRdb, this immuneACCESS dataset retains in-frame rearrangements with V and J assigned. A fraction of the clones does not appear; measured against another copy, unresolved V genes explain less than half of the discrepancy, and the remainder lacks a known reason. Clone size and V and J calls were adopted from that table, with D and trimming inferred from the DNA. Present in this sample are roughly 360,000 clones, roughly four fifths of which were seen just once. Roughly 5.1% of the sample rests with the top ten.

Participants in the prospective study were aged roughly 18 to 90 years, lived in about two dozen United States geographic areas, and enrolled through a virtual design. To assign participants to cohorts, the prospective study relied on clinical history that participants themselves reported in a screening survey and a study questionnaire. Recovered participants in ImmuneRACE Cohort 3 were defined as having two consecutive negative NP/OP PCR tests, clearance from a healthcare professional, or resolution of symptoms. In the prospective study, mobile phlebotomists collected whole blood, serum and a nasopharyngeal or oropharyngeal swab from each participant. Participants in the prospective study had the option to provide additional blood draws and questionnaires over an approximately 2-month period. Blood samples from the prospective study were shipped frozen or at room temperature prior to DNA extraction.

For this clone: There is no known antigen for this receptor. No much larger clone exists at a distance of one base, and base qualities are not known.

The full study reports these points: How much clinical and demographic metadata was included differed by source and by participant, and the metadata was provided uncurated.

The sequenced sample was PBMCs or T cells enriched from blood (not recorded which). The receptor comes from a woman aged 50 to 65 who had recovered from COVID-19.

The DNA sequence reads TGTGCCAGCAGCTCGCGCCCCCGGGACTGGAACACTGAAGCTTTCTTT. The translation is CASSSRPRDWNTEAFF. The chain links TRBV7-9 with TRBJ1-1; a tentative D match to TRBD1 spans 5 bases. CDR1 and CDR2 were assigned from the germline V gene (reference sequence) as SEHNR and FQNEAQ. The CDR3 spans 16 residues, from the cysteine through the phenylalanine. Just the 48-base CDR3 DNA is kept, in frame starting at base 1. V is pared back by 4 bases and J by 1 base, with 16 bases lying between the germline termini.